A single sample gave rise to the 9 T cell receptor beta chains below, sequenced in a study of shared clonotypes between healthy human individuals. Profiled with immunoSEQ multiplex PCR; TCRdb holds only in-frame clones, not every one. The sample yields 600,000 to 800,000 clones, 72% seen once. The specimen was memory CD4+ T cells sorted from blood. Subset reported: CD45RA-negative fraction. The receptors here all came from a woman in her thirties in good health.

This chain uses TRBV15 with TRBJ1-2; 12 bases align to TRBD1. The CDR3 is 15 amino acids. The germline CDR1 and CDR2 sequences are LNHNV and YYDKDF (reference sequence). Trimming took 7 bases from V and 5 from J; bases not matched to a gene: 8. The CDR3 DNA sequence: TGTGCCACCACTCAGGGGACAGGGGGCGGTTATGGCTACACCTTC. This translates into CATTQGTGGGYGYTF.

This sequence joins TRBV5-1 and TRBJ2-1; TRBD1 might be the D (6 bases). The V end was cut by 5 bases, the J end by 1 base, with 13 bases between. The germline V gene has CDR1 SGHRS and CDR2 YFSETQ. The CDR3 runs 15 residues. The CDR3 DNA reads as TGCGCCAGCAGGTCAGGGGATGGATCCTACAATGAGCAGTTCTTC. Residues: CASRSGDGSYNEQFF. The whole variable domain, filled in from reference TRBV5-1 and TRBJ2-1, reads KAGVTQTPRYLIKTRGQQVTLSCSPISGHRSVSWYQQTPGQGLQFLFEYFSETQRNKGNFPGRFSGRQFSNSRSEMNVSTLELGDSALYLCASRSGDGSYNEQFFGPGTRLTVL.

There are a few counts of this clone. The V call is TRBV2, the J call TRBJ1-1; 7 bases agree with TRBD1. Trimming removed 7 bases from V and 2 bases from J; junction bases left unmatched: 7. The CDR3 runs 14 residues. Per germline, CDR1 SNHLY and CDR2 FYNNEI. The CDR3 DNA reads TGTGCCAGCAATTTACAGGGGAGTAACACTGAAGCTTTCTTT. Its translation: CASNLQGSNTEAFF. Variable domain in full (rest from reference TRBV2 and TRBJ1-1): EPEVTQTPSHQVTQMGQEVILRCVPISNHLYFYWYRQILGQKVEFLVSFYNNEISEKSEIFDDQFSVERPDGSNFTLKIRSTKLEDSAMYFCASNLQGSNTEAFFGQGTRLTVV.

The rearrangement uses TRBV28 and TRBJ2-7; 10 nucleotides match TRBD1. The J segment lost 5 bases and the V segment lost 6 bases, leaving 13 bases of the junction unmatched. This CDR3 comprises 16 residues. CDR1 and CDR2 (germline): MDHEN, SYDVKM. CDR3 coding DNA: TGTGCCAGCAGATCCCAGACAGGGGGCGTTGGAAACGAGCAGTACTTC. Protein product: CASRSQTGGVGNEQYF.

The chain links TRBV30 to TRBJ1-2; D is perhaps TRBD1 (5 bases). Per germline, CDR1 GTSNPN and CDR2 SVGIG (reference sequence). V was clipped by 0 bases and J by 6 bases, with 11 bases between them. This CDR3 has 13 amino acids. CDR3 residues: CAWSVNPGNGYTF. DNA of the CDR3: TGTGCCTGGAGTGTTAACCCAGGGAATGGCTACACCTTC.

J is TRBJ1-1 and V is TRBV19, with D maybe TRBD1 (5 bases). Trimming stripped 5 bases from V and 0 bases from J, with 13 bases between. The germline CDR1 and CDR2 sequences are LNHDA and SQIVND (reference sequence). This CDR3 has 15 amino acids. In DNA, the CDR3 is TGTGCCAGTAGTTGGGGGAGCGGTGTGAACACTGAAGCTTTCTTT. Protein product: CASSWGSGVNTEAFF.

V gene TRBV18 combines with J gene TRBJ1-1, with D tentatively TRBD1 (6 bases). The CDR3 is 14 residues long. V was clipped by 5 bases and J by 1 base, with 11 bases between them. Per germline, CDR1 KGHSH and CDR2 LQKENI. The CDR3 here is CASSMGQSNTEAFF. CDR3 nucleotide sequence: TGTGCCAGCTCAATGGGACAATCGAACACTGAAGCTTTCTTT.

The V gene is TRBV11-2, the J gene TRBJ1-5; the D is unclear. V was cut by 3 bases and J by 3 bases, with 15 bases left in between. The CDR3 has 16 residues. Germline CDR1 reads SGHAT; CDR2 reads FQNNGV. In DNA, the CDR3 is TGTGCCAGCAGCTTCTCTCGCCAGGAGACCAATCAGCCCCAGCATTTT. Its protein product is CASSFSRQETNQPQHF.

The gene calls are TRBV21-1 and TRBJ2-3; no DNA check was done on the table's D call, TRBD1. TRBV21-1 has pseudogene status. The CDR3 runs 16 residues. The CDR3 is CASRFRGTEVGDTQYF. CDR3 sequence (DNA): TGTGCCAGCAGGTTCAGGGGAACAGAAGTCGGAGATACGCAGTATTTT.